A single sample is the source of the 31 T cell receptor beta chains below, sequenced in a study of human T cells and chemical hapten exposure. One entry per CDR3 protein, called by TCRdb with MiXCR from the RACE reads. The table has some 180,000 distinct CDR3 sequences, about a fifth seen once. Time point specified: patch test 1, 2 weeks after DPC sensitization. Treatment given: therapeutic diphenylcyclopropenone sensitization with weekly scalp DPC. The material sequenced was whole blood, taken in connection with sensitization to the hapten diphenylcyclopropenone (DPC). The receptors here all came from a woman aged 50 to 60 with alopecia areata. Some clones in this sample may be carry-over from other donors' samples.

This clonotype was seen only a few times. The rearrangement links TRBV3-1 to TRBJ2-7; TRBD1 is a possible D gene (6 bases). From germline, CDR1 is LGHDT and CDR2 YNNKEL (reference sequence). The length of the CDR3 is 13 residues. The V gene lost 4 bases and the J gene lost 0 bases, with 7 bases spanning the gap. The CDR3 sequence is CASSRGLSYEQYF. CDR3 DNA: TGTGCCAGCAGCCGGGGGCTCTCCTACGAGCAGTACTTC.

V and J are TRBV29-1 and TRBJ2-1; no clear D gene. Trimming removed 8 bases from V and 0 bases from J, with 11 bases in between. The CDR3 is 13 residues long. CDR1 and CDR2 from the germline V gene are SQVTM and ANQGSEA. The CDR3 sequence is CSSLRTSYNEQFF. The CDR3 DNA follows: TGCAGCTCACTCAGAACCTCCTACAATGAGCAGTTCTTC.

The chain employs TRBV20-1 and TRBJ1-5; possible D gene TRBD1, 5 bases. The CDR3 sequence is 14 residues long. Germline lookup yields CDR1 DFQATT and CDR2 SNEGSKA (reference sequence). Trimming removed 0 bases from V and 6 bases from J, with 12 bases in between. The CDR3 bases are TGCAGTGCTAGAGAGGGAGAGGGGCGTCAGCCCCAGCATTTT. This sequence encodes CSAREGEGRQPQHF.

This clonotype was recorded once. This chain uses TRBV7-7 with TRBJ2-1; D is possibly TRBD2 (5 bases). Germline loops: CDR1 SSHAT, CDR2 FNYEAQ (reference sequence). The CDR3 sequence is 14 residues long. V dropped 5 bases and J dropped 9 bases, with 17 bases sitting between them. CDR3 sequence reads: CASSPFLAPVEQFF. Written as DNA, the CDR3 is TGTGCCAGCAGCCCGTTTTTAGCGCCGGTTGAGCAGTTCTTC.

The V gene is TRBV20-1, the J gene TRBJ1-1; tentatively, D is TRBD1 (5 bases). The CDR3 spans 15 residues. CDR1 is DFQATT, CDR2 SNEGSKA, per germline (reference sequence). Trimming removed 1 base from V and 0 bases from J, with 12 bases in between. In nucleotides, the CDR3 is TGCAGTGCTAGAGGGAGGGGAAGGCTGAACACTGAAGCTTTCTTT. The encoded protein is CSARGRGRLNTEAFF.

The table lists this clonotype with a few counts. V usage is TRBV10-3 and J usage is TRBJ1-1; D possibly corresponds to TRBD1 (5 bases). CDR1 ENHRY and CDR2 SYGVKD come from the germline V gene. The CDR3 consists of 16 residues. V was clipped by 7 bases and J by 1 base, with 19 bases between them. CDR3 coding DNA: TGTGCCATCACCCCGGGGGGGGGAAGACGGAACACTGAAGCTTTCTTT. This codes for CAITPGGGRRNTEAFF.

In DNA form, the CDR3 reads TGCACCCTAGGGGGAACCTATGGCTACACCTTC. The encoded protein is CTLGGTYGYTF. This rearrangement joins TRBV20-1 to TRBJ1-2, with D possibly TRBD1 on 6 matching bases. In germline, CDR1 is DFQATT, CDR2 SNEGSKA (reference sequence). The CDR3 spans 11 residues.

To note about this clonotype: Compared with germline, one end of the junction differs, possibly owing to a read error. The chain joins TRBV11-2 to TRBJ2-7, with 11 positions matching TRBD2. CDR3 length: 16 residues. CDR1 is SGHAT, CDR2 FQNNGV, per germline. Here the CDR3 reads CASSLEVGLAAYEQYF. CDR3 DNA: TGTGCCAGCAGCCTAGAGGTGGGACTAGCGGCCTACGAGCAGTACTTC.

J is TRBJ1-2 and V is TRBV5-1; D is undetermined. The CDR3 spans 13 residues. The V end lost 0 bases, the J end lost 8 bases, and 11 bases lay between the germline ends. Looked up from germline, CDR1 is SGHRS and CDR2 is YFSETQ. The CDR3 bases are TGCGCCAGCAGCTTGGTAGGGAGAGAAGGCTACACCTTC. This translates into CASSLVGREGYTF. Drawing the rest from reference TRBV5-1 and TRBJ1-2, the complete variable domain is KAGVTQTPRYLIKTRGQQVTLSCSPISGHRSVSWYQQTPGQGLQFLFEYFSETQRNKGNFPGRFSGRQFSNSRSEMNVSTLELGDSALYLCASSLVGREGYTFGSGTRLTVV.

The chain carries TRBV27 and TRBJ2-3, with D possibly TRBD1 on 6 matching bases. V lost 5 bases and J 1 base, leaving 13 bases between the germline ends. The germline V gene encodes CDR1 MNHEY and CDR2 SMNVEV (reference sequence). The CDR3 is 15 amino acids. The CDR3 DNA sequence: TGTGCCAGCAGTCTCCAGGGGAGAGGCACAGATACGCAGTATTTT. Protein: CASSLQGRGTDTQYF.

CDR3 nucleotides: TGTGCCAGCAGTTACACAGGCTACGAGCAGTACTTC. Amino acids: CASSYTGYEQYF. J is TRBJ2-7 and V is TRBV6-5; D may be TRBD1 (5 bases). This CDR3 has 12 residues. Germline CDR1 and CDR2: MNHEY and SVGAGI. V dropped 2 bases and J dropped 3 bases, with 5 bases sitting between them.

This clonotype was observed a handful of times. This rearrangement joins TRBV6-5 to TRBJ1-1; 7 bases agree with TRBD1. Germline lookup yields CDR1 MNHEY and CDR2 SVGAGI. V dropped 6 bases and J dropped 0; count of bases not matched to a gene: 7. This CDR3 has 15 residues. The CDR3 sequence is CASSAQGPMNTEAFF. CDR3 DNA: TGTGCCAGCAGCGCACAGGGGCCGATGAACACTGAAGCTTTCTTT.

The rearrangement uses TRBV7-2 and TRBJ1-1; a possible D gene is TRBD1 (6 bases). This CDR3 region has 17 residues. V lost 4 bases, J lost 5 bases, and 23 bases lay in between. In germline, CDR1 is SGHTA, CDR2 FQGNSA. CDR3 bases: TGTGCCAGCAGCTCAGAGGGGCGAAGGGGGGGTCGGACTGAAGCTTTCTTT. Translated: CASSSEGRRGGRTEAFF.

This clonotype was observed a few times. This chain joins TRBV7-2 and TRBJ2-1; 11 bases map to TRBD1. Trimming cost V 0 bases and J 3 bases; bases outside gene matches: 1. The germline V gene encodes CDR1 SGHTA and CDR2 FQGNSA. This CDR3 is built from 16 residues. CDR3 DNA sequence: TGTGCCAGCAGCTTAGCCGGGACAGGGGGCTACAATGAGCAGTTCTTC. Its protein product is CASSLAGTGGYNEQFF.

V gene TRBV6-5 combines with J gene TRBJ2-7; the D gene is possibly TRBD1 (5 bases). Germline V gene sequence: CDR1 MNHEY, CDR2 SVGAGI. Trimming removed 4 bases at V and 6 bases at J, with 10 bases between. The CDR3 contains 12 residues. CDR3 in amino acids: CASSFSRVEQYF. The CDR3 nucleotides read TGTGCCAGCAGTTTCTCCAGGGTCGAGCAGTACTTC.

This clonotype was seen only a few times. CDR3 sequence: CASSRQVAGERGEQFF. DNA of the CDR3: TGTGCCAGCAGCCGACAGGTAGCGGGAGAGAGGGGTGAGCAGTTCTTC. The chain recombines TRBV7-9 with TRBJ2-1; TRBD2 matches at 9 bases. The CDR3 is made up of 16 amino acids. V dropped 5 bases and J dropped 9; count of bases not matched to a gene: 14. Germline V gives CDR1 SEHNR, CDR2 FQNEAQ (reference sequence).

The rearrangement uses TRBV29-1 and TRBJ2-1; TRBD2 aligns across 14 bases. CDR1 is SQVTM and CDR2 is ANQGSEA in the germline V gene. The CDR3 sequence is 16 residues long. V shed 7 bases, J shed 9 bases, and the junction held 14 bases outside the gene matches. CDR3 in amino acids: CSGGLAGVKRSGEQFF. The CDR3 DNA reads TGCAGCGGGGGACTAGCGGGAGTAAAAAGGAGCGGTGAGCAGTTCTTC.

The CDR3 region has the DNA TGTGCCAGCAGCTTAGGAGGGACAGGGAAATTTGGCAATCAGCCCCAGCATTTT. Amino acid sequence: CASSLGGTGKFGNQPQHF. The gene calls are TRBV7-9 and TRBJ1-5; TRBD1 agrees at 9 bases. CDR3 size: 18 residues. CDR1 is SEHNR, CDR2 FQNEAQ, per germline (reference sequence). J was trimmed by 2 bases and V by 1 base; bases with no gene match: 9.

V gene TRBV4-1 combines with J gene TRBJ2-7; 7 bases map to TRBD2. Trimming removed 0 bases from V and 6 bases from J; junction bases left unmatched: 11. The CDR3 loop spans 16 amino acids. Germline V lookup: CDR1 MGHRA, CDR2 YSYEKL. The CDR3 reads CASSQDRTREMGEQYF. In DNA, the CDR3 is TGCGCCAGCAGCCAAGATCGTACGCGGGAGATGGGCGAGCAGTACTTC.

In this sample, this clonotype turned up a few times. The chain couples TRBV12-3 or TRBV12-4 to TRBJ2-1; unclear D gene. V was trimmed by 3 bases and J by 7 bases, leaving 10 bases between them. The CDR3 spans 13 residues. The CDR3 region is CASSLSLRNEQFF. The CDR3 DNA follows: TGTGCCAGCAGTTTGAGTCTGAGGAATGAGCAGTTCTTC.

This rearrangement joins TRBV5-1 to TRBJ2-3, with 7 bases lining up with TRBD1. J lost 7 bases, V lost 2 bases, and 1 base had no gene match. CDR1 is SGHRS, CDR2 YFSETQ, per germline. The CDR3 covers 12 residues. CDR3 amino acids: CASSLQGNTQYF. The CDR3 DNA reads as TGCGCCAGCAGCTTACAGGGGAATACGCAGTATTTT.

The J gene is TRBJ2-1, the V gene TRBV6-1; TRBD2 matches at 9 bases. Germline V gives CDR1 MNHNS, CDR2 SASEGT. The V and J ends lost 1 base and 12 bases, in that order; junction bases with no gene match: 10. The CDR3 is 15 residues long. The CDR3 loop is CASSEVSISGSPQFF. CDR3 DNA sequence: TGTGCCAGCAGTGAAGTAAGCATTAGCGGGAGTCCGCAGTTCTTC.

The chain uses TRBV20-1 and TRBJ2-1; weak D call: TRBD2 (6 bases). The CDR3 loop spans 15 amino acids. Germline V CDR1 and CDR2: DFQATT, SNEGSKA (reference sequence). V was trimmed by 6 bases and J by 0 bases, leaving 15 bases between them. CDR3 nucleotide sequence: TGCAGTGCCCAACGGGACTCCTCCTCCTACAATGAGCAGTTCTTC. This translates into CSAQRDSSSYNEQFF.

This clonotype was seen only a few times. The genes are TRBV6-5 and TRBJ2-3, with TRBD2 matching 8 bases. CDR1 MNHEY and CDR2 SVGAGI come from the germline V gene. This CDR3 contains 15 residues. Trimming took 0 bases from V and 4 from J; bases not matched to a gene: 3. The CDR3 loop reads CASSYSVSGADTQYF. The CDR3 DNA reads TGTGCCAGCAGTTACTCGGTTAGCGGGGCAGATACGCAGTATTTT.

This clonotype was found a few times. The rearrangement links TRBV20-1 to TRBJ2-1, with 10 bases aligning to TRBD2. After removal of 0 bases from V and 6 bases from J, the junction contained 8 bases not matched to a gene. The CDR3 covers 16 residues. In germline, CDR1 is DFQATT, CDR2 SNEGSKA (reference sequence). The CDR3 loop reads CSARDRKLAGINEQFF. The DNA of the CDR3 is TGCAGTGCTAGAGATCGGAAACTAGCGGGGATCAATGAGCAGTTCTTC.

In this sample, this clonotype turned up a few times. This chain connects TRBV29-1 to TRBJ1-2; D is uncertain. Germline values: CDR1 SQVTM, CDR2 ANQGSEA. V gave up 3 bases and J gave up 7 bases, with 12 bases separating them. The CDR3 runs 12 residues. CDR3 region: CSVDFDGVGYTF. DNA for the CDR3: TGCAGCGTTGATTTCGATGGGGTTGGCTACACCTTC.

This clonotype was seen a handful of times. The chain recombines TRBV10-3 with TRBJ2-7; a weak D match, TRBD2 (5 bases). This CDR3 contains 15 residues. CDR1 is ENHRY and CDR2 is SYGVKD in the germline V gene. Trimming took off 3 bases at V and 0 bases at J, with 12 bases between the two ends. CDR3 in amino acids: CAISDRGSNSYEQYF. As DNA, the CDR3 is TGTGCCATCAGTGATAGAGGGAGCAACTCCTACGAGCAGTACTTC.

This chain uses TRBV5-1 with TRBJ2-1; 7 bases agree with TRBD1. The ends lost 5 bases at V and 2 bases at J; junction bases unmatched: 7. This CDR3 region has 15 residues. CDR1 and CDR2 from the germline V gene are SGHRS and YFSETQ. The CDR3 nucleotides read TGCGCCAGCAGGTCTCCGGGACAGACCTACAATGAGCAGTTCTTC. It yields the protein CASRSPGQTYNEQFF.

This chain joins TRBV20-1 and TRBJ2-5; perhaps TRBD1 as D (6 bases). This CDR3 is 16 amino acids long. Germline assignment: CDR1 DFQATT and CDR2 SNEGSKA (reference sequence). V lost 6 bases and J 2 bases, leaving 22 bases between the germline ends. The CDR3 coding sequence is TGCAGTGCCAAGCACACCTATACAGGGCCTCAAGAGACCCAGTACTTC. This translates into CSAKHTYTGPQETQYF.

Only a few counts were recorded for this clonotype. The chain links TRBV5-1 to TRBJ2-1; the D is unclear. Germline V gene data show CDR1 as SGHRS and CDR2 as YFSETQ. The germline V and J ends were trimmed by 4 bases and 8 bases, with 13 bases remaining between them. The CDR3 loop spans 13 amino acids. CDR3 DNA: TGCGCCAGCAGCCTCCCGACGGGCGATGAGCAGTTCTTC. Residues: CASSLPTGDEQFF.

The rearrangement links TRBV29-1 to TRBJ2-3; D may be TRBD2 (6 bases). Trimming removed 4 bases at V and 2 bases at J, with 13 bases between. Germline CDR1 SQVTM, CDR2 ANQGSEA. The length of the CDR3 is 14 residues. CDR3: CSVGISGNTDTQYF. The CDR3 DNA reads TGCAGCGTTGGGATTAGCGGCAACACAGATACGCAGTATTTT.